The 21 T cell receptor beta chains listed next were all sequenced from one sample in a study of blood T cells in healthy people across ages. The second PCR ran roughly 6 to 12 cycles with a sample-barcoded 5' primer and J-beta primers. MiXCR, applied by TCRdb to the 5' RACE reads, yields one record per CDR3 protein. The repertoire holds hundreds of thousands of distinct CDR3 sequences, with around two fifths as singletons. The sample comprised blood. The source is a man between 60 and 70 years old in good health.

This clonotype has only a few counts. The genes are TRBV6-2 or TRBV6-3 and TRBJ1-1; TRBD1 matches 8 bases. Germline V gene sequence: CDR1 MNHEY, CDR2 SVGEGT. With V trimmed by 3 bases and J by 1 base, 10 bases remained unmatched. This CDR3 contains 17 residues. The CDR3 nucleotides are TGTGCCAGCAGTTATAACGGACAGGGCCTCGGGAACACTGAAGCTTTCTTT. Protein: CASSYNGQGLGNTEAFF.

This clonotype was seen only once. The rearrangement joins TRBV6-2 or TRBV6-3 to TRBJ2-3; TRBD1 is a possible D gene (6 bases). CDR3 length: 14 residues. Trimming cost V 6 bases and J 2 bases, with 12 bases left between them. Germline V gene lookup returns CDR1 MNHEY and CDR2 SVGEGT. CDR3 in amino acids: CASRGAKATDTQYF. CDR3 bases: TGTGCCAGCAGGGGGGCCAAGGCCACAGATACGCAGTATTTT.

The J gene is TRBJ1-2, the V gene TRBV28, with 9 nucleotides matching TRBD1. Trimming at V came to 4 bases and at J to 8 bases, leaving 11 bases not matched to a gene. CDR1 and CDR2 (germline): MDHEN, SYDVKM. The CDR3 totals 15 residues. The CDR3 reads CASSSGGQGRGGYTF. CDR3 DNA: TGTGCCAGCAGTTCCGGTGGACAGGGGAGAGGGGGCTACACCTTC.

This chain uses TRBV7-9 with TRBJ2-3; tentatively, D is TRBD1 or TRBD2 (5 bases each). This CDR3 comprises 15 residues. Germline CDR1 is SEHNR and CDR2 is FQNEAQ (reference sequence). Deletions cut 5 bases from V and 0 bases from J, with 12 bases between. The CDR3 coding sequence is TGTGCCAGCAGCCTGACAGCGGCTAGCACAGATACGCAGTATTTT. It specifies CASSLTAASTDTQYF.

This clonotype was observed a few times. The V call is TRBV20-1, the J call TRBJ1-2; 8 bases are shared with TRBD1. V dropped 0 bases and J dropped 5; count of bases not matched to a gene: 5. Germline lookup yields CDR1 DFQATT and CDR2 SNEGSKA (reference sequence). The CDR3 contains 14 residues. CDR3 nucleotide sequence: TGCAGTGCTAGAGATCCAGGGGGCACGTATGGCTACACCTTC. Its translation is CSARDPGGTYGYTF.

This clonotype was detected once. V gene TRBV15 combines with J gene TRBJ2-3, with unresolved D. Germline assignment: CDR1 LNHNV and CDR2 YYDKDF (reference sequence). V was pared by 2 bases and J by 1 base, with 10 bases between. CDR3 length: 15 residues. The CDR3: CATSRQDPRTDTQYF. CDR3 DNA: TGTGCCACCAGCAGACAGGACCCCCGCACAGATACGCAGTATTTT.

The chain recombines TRBV7-9 with TRBJ2-5; D is ambiguous. The CDR3 consists of 15 residues. Germline V CDR1 and CDR2: SEHNR, FQNEAQ (reference sequence). V was trimmed by 5 bases and J by 5 bases, leaving 18 bases between them. The CDR3: CASSAIGRSRETQYF. For the CDR3, the DNA is TGTGCCAGCAGCGCGATAGGCCGCTCCCGGGAGACCCAGTACTTC.

The count of this clonotype is one. The rearrangement uses TRBV28 and TRBJ2-2, with D uncertain. The CDR3 is made up of 14 amino acids. V dropped 8 bases and J dropped 7 bases, with 17 bases sitting between them. Germline CDR1 reads MDHEN; CDR2 reads SYDVKM. In DNA form, the CDR3 reads TGTGCCAGCGATGGGAATCGTGTGGTCGGGGAGCTGTTTTTT. It translates to CASDGNRVVGELFF.

The rearrangement uses TRBV5-6 and TRBJ2-7; no definite D call. Germline lookup yields CDR1 SGHDT and CDR2 YYEEEE. Trimming took 0 bases from V and 2 from J, leaving 12 bases between them. This CDR3 has 15 residues. In nucleotides, the CDR3 is TGTGCCAGCAGCTTGGTTGTCTCTAACACCTACGAGCAGTACTTC. Translation: CASSLVVSNTYEQYF.

This clonotype has only a few counts. The CDR3 DNA follows: TGTGCCAGCAGTTCGCCCCCATGGGAAGATACGCAGTATTTT. Translation: CASSSPPWEDTQYF. This sequence joins TRBV12-3 or TRBV12-4 and TRBJ2-3; unclear D gene. The CDR3 runs 14 residues. Trimming shortened V by 4 bases and J by 5 bases, and 13 bases separated the two germline ends.

The chain couples TRBV4-3 to TRBJ2-7, with D uncertain. The V end was cut by 0 bases, the J end by 2 bases, with 11 bases between. Germline CDR1 and CDR2: LGHNA and YSLEER. The CDR3 consists of 15 residues. CDR3 amino acids: CASSQDRAKTYEQYF. For the CDR3, the DNA is TGCGCCAGCAGCCAAGATCGCGCCAAGACCTACGAGCAGTACTTC.

The genes are TRBV11-1 and TRBJ2-1, with 7 nucleotides matching TRBD1. This CDR3 is 15 amino acids long. V gave up 3 bases and J gave up 1 base; unmatched junction bases: 3. Germline V gene sequence: CDR1 SGHAT, CDR2 FQDESV (reference sequence). Written as DNA, the CDR3 is TGTGCCAGCAGCTTTATACAGGGGTCCTACAATGAGCAGTTCTTC. This encodes CASSFIQGSYNEQFF.

This clonotype was observed a few times. The V and J genes are TRBV14 and TRBJ2-1, with D uncertain. This CDR3 region has 14 residues. Between the trimmed V and J ends, which lost 0 bases and 6 bases, there was a span of 9 bases. Germline CDR1 and CDR2: SGHDN and FVKESK. In DNA form, the CDR3 reads TGTGCCAGCAGCCAAGATGAGCGTTCCAATGAGCAGTTCTTC. Translation gives CASSQDERSNEQFF.

This clonotype was seen once. The V and J genes are TRBV6-5 and TRBJ2-2; D is perhaps TRBD1 (6 bases). The V gene lost 9 bases and the J gene lost 2 bases, with 13 bases spanning the gap. This CDR3 has 14 amino acids. The germline V gene has CDR1 MNHEY and CDR2 SVGAGI. This CDR3 reads CASTGQHNTGELFF. The CDR3 DNA reads TGTGCCAGTACAGGACAGCATAACACCGGGGAGCTGTTTTTT.

In DNA form, the CDR3 reads TGTGCCAGTCTGGGGGCAGGGTGGTTAAATGAGCAGTTCTTC. As protein: CASLGAGWLNEQFF. This rearrangement joins TRBV7-9 to TRBJ2-1, with D possibly TRBD1 on 6 matching bases. The CDR3 sequence is 14 residues long. V dropped 9 bases and J dropped 7 bases, with 19 bases sitting between them. CDR1 SEHNR and CDR2 FQNEAQ come from the germline V gene (reference sequence).

Only a few counts were recorded for this clonotype. The gene calls are TRBV6-5 and TRBJ2-7; D unclear. CDR3 length equals 16 residues. Germline V gives CDR1 MNHEY, CDR2 SVGAGI. With 6 bases removed from V and 4 bases from J, the gap between germline ends came to 22 bases. The CDR3 is CASSRPPGVPKYEQYF. In nucleotides, the CDR3 is TGTGCCAGCAGCCGCCCTCCTGGGGTGCCGAAGTACGAGCAGTACTTC.

This sequence joins TRBV20-1 and TRBJ2-5; the D gene is possibly TRBD1 (6 bases). The DNA end favors TRBJ2-7, so the J call may be wrong. Germline V gene sequence: CDR1 DFQATT, CDR2 SNEGSKA (reference sequence). The CDR3 is 12 amino acids. CDR3 sequence: CSAQGRVSEQYF. The CDR3 region has the DNA TGCAGTGCCCAGGGGCGGGTTTCCGAGCAGTACTTC.

The chain employs TRBV6-6 and TRBJ2-6; TRBD1 aligns across 8 bases. Germline CDR1 is MNHNY and CDR2 is SVGAGI (reference sequence). This CDR3 has 16 residues. With V trimmed by 2 bases and J by 1 base, 1 base remained unmatched. The CDR3 region is CASSYRQGSGANVLTF. CDR3 DNA sequence: TGTGCCAGCAGTTACCGACAGGGGTCTGGGGCCAACGTCCTGACTTTC.

This clonotype has a handful of counts. This chain links TRBV6-5 with TRBJ1-2; D uncertain. This CDR3 contains 14 residues. The germline V and J ends were trimmed by 6 bases and 1 base, with 12 bases remaining between them. CDR1 is MNHEY, CDR2 SVGAGI, per germline. The chain's CDR3 is CASRKNILNYGYTF. CDR3 bases: TGTGCCAGCAGGAAGAACATCCTTAACTATGGCTACACCTTC.

CDR3 in DNA: TGCAGTGCTAGGGGTCTGGCGGGGGAGGCCTACGAGCAGTACTTC. Translation gives CSARGLAGEAYEQYF. The chain links TRBV20-1 to TRBJ2-7, with TRBD2 matching over 7 bases. Germline assignment: CDR1 DFQATT and CDR2 SNEGSKA (reference sequence). This CDR3 region has 15 residues. J gave up 2 bases and V 3 bases, and 10 bases lay outside the gene matches.

This sequence joins TRBV27 and TRBJ2-6, with TRBD1 as a possible D gene (6 bases). Germline V lookup: CDR1 MNHEY, CDR2 SMNVEV (reference sequence). V lost 0 bases, J lost 4 bases, and 22 bases lay in between. The CDR3 spans 20 residues. The CDR3 coding sequence is TGTGCCAGCAGTTTATCGATAAGGTCAGGGGACCTGGCGGGGGCCAACGTCCTGACTTTC. Translating it yields CASSLSIRSGDLAGANVLTF.